One sample yielded the 30 T cell receptor beta chains listed below, sequenced in a study of blood T cell repertoires in COVID-19. The repertoire was sequenced with immunoSEQ multiplex PCR; TCRdb's copy has only in-frame clones and lacks some. The table includes fewer than 150,000 clones, around 83% detected once. Sequenced material: PBMCs or T cells enriched from blood (not recorded which). Receptor source: a man aged 25-45 years who had recovered from COVID-19.

Only a few counts were recorded for this clone. The V gene is TRBV6-4, the J gene TRBJ1-2; 8 bases agree with TRBD1. The ends lost 5 bases at V and 4 bases at J; junction bases unmatched: 12. CDR3 size: 16 residues. Germline assignment: CDR1 MRHNA and CDR2 SNTAGT. The CDR3 sequence is CASSSTTGVSVYGYTF. The CDR3 DNA reads as TGTGCCAGCAGTTCTACGACAGGGGTCTCTGTCTATGGCTACACCTTC.

This clone occurred once. The chain joins TRBV2 to TRBJ1-1; D is perhaps TRBD1 (5 bases). Germline assignment: CDR1 SNHLY and CDR2 FYNNEI. Trimming pared 7 bases from V and 3 bases from J, leaving 18 bases between. The CDR3 spans 15 residues. CDR3 protein: CASKKTDSPYTEAFF. CDR3 nucleotides: TGTGCCAGCAAGAAGACTGACAGCCCGTACACTGAAGCTTTCTTT.

The chain uses TRBV5-4 and TRBJ1-6; 7 nucleotides line up with TRBD1. Germline CDR1 SGHNT, CDR2 YYREEE (reference sequence). This CDR3 region has 13 residues. V lost 4 bases to trimming and J lost 7 bases; unmatched junction nucleotides: 2. For the CDR3, the DNA is TGTGCCAGCAGCCTCAGGGGGAATTCACCCCTCCACTTT. Protein: CASSLRGNSPLHF.

The chain employs TRBV9 and TRBJ2-6; D gene unclear. The V gene's germline CDR1 is SGDLS and CDR2 YYNGEE. The CDR3 consists of 15 residues. Trimming cost V 0 bases and J 4 bases, with 8 bases left between them. CDR3 amino acids: CASSVDPLGANVLTF. The CDR3 bases are TGTGCCAGCAGCGTAGATCCCTTGGGGGCCAACGTCCTGACTTTC.

The rearrangement joins TRBV2 to TRBJ2-7; the D gene is possibly TRBD1 (6 bases). Germline loops: CDR1 SNHLY, CDR2 FYNNEI. The V end lost 5 bases, the J end lost 4 bases, and 15 bases lay between the germline ends. The CDR3 has 14 amino acids. CDR3 sequence: CASSSPGQMYEQYV. CDR3 nucleotides: TGTGCCAGCAGTTCTCCGGGACAAATGTACGAGCAGTACGTC.

The chain combines TRBV24-1 with TRBJ2-1; D perhaps matches TRBD1 (5 bases). Germline values: CDR1 KGHDR, CDR2 SFDVKD. The V gene lost 5 bases and the J gene lost 6 bases, with 16 bases spanning the gap. The CDR3 is 15 residues long. The CDR3 here is CATSGGGLNTNEQFF. The CDR3 DNA reads TGTGCCACCAGTGGGGGCGGTTTAAACACCAATGAGCAGTTCTTC.

The V gene is TRBV13, the J gene TRBJ2-3; a weak D match, TRBD2 (6 bases). The CDR3 covers 15 residues. Germline V gene sequence: CDR1 PRHDT, CDR2 FYEKMQ (reference sequence). Trimming took off 5 bases at V and 6 bases at J, with 18 bases between the two ends. The CDR3 DNA is TGTGCCAGCAGCCCAGTGGGGCAGGAGGGGGATACGCAGTATTTT. As protein: CASSPVGQEGDTQYF.

About this clone itself: The identical CDR3 is also encoded by other nucleotide sequences in the sample. The rearrangement uses TRBV5-1 and TRBJ1-2; D not resolved. CDR1 SGHRS and CDR2 YFSETQ come from the germline V gene. The V gene lost 0 bases and the J gene lost 0 bases, with 3 bases spanning the gap. The CDR3 covers 13 residues. CDR3 sequence: CASSLDSNYGYTF. DNA for the CDR3: TGCGCCAGCAGCTTGGACTCTAACTATGGCTACACCTTC.

The chain employs TRBV28 and TRBJ1-5; weak D call: TRBD1 (6 bases). The germline V gene encodes CDR1 MDHEN and CDR2 SYDVKM. CDR3 length equals 16 residues. Trimming removed 5 bases at V and 5 bases at J, with 19 bases between. The CDR3 DNA reads TGTGCCAGCAGTGGGGCTGGCGGGGGGCGTTATCAGCCCCAGCATTTT. Its translation: CASSGAGGGRYQPQHF.

CDR3 residues: CASSLSDYYNEQFF. In DNA, the CDR3 is TGTGCCAGCAGTTTATCCGACTACTACAATGAGCAGTTCTTC. This chain joins TRBV27 and TRBJ2-1; D perhaps matches TRBD2 (5 bases). The CDR3 consists of 14 residues. Trimming took 0 bases from V and 3 from J, leaving 6 bases between them. The germline CDR1 and CDR2 sequences are MNHEY and SMNVEV (reference sequence).

The chain couples TRBV24-1 to TRBJ1-5; 8 bases fit TRBD1. The junction had 3 bases not matched to a gene; V was cut back by 4 bases and J by 2 bases. The CDR3 is 15 residues long. Germline CDR1 KGHDR, CDR2 SFDVKD. The CDR3 DNA follows: TGTGCCACCAGTGACGGACAGGGTGGCAATCAGCCCCAGCATTTT. The encoded protein is CATSDGQGGNQPQHF.

This chain joins TRBV5-5 and TRBJ2-3; D gene unclear. This CDR3 spans 15 amino acids. Germline assignment: CDR1 SGHKS and CDR2 YYEKEE (reference sequence). The germline V and J ends were trimmed by 3 bases and 2 bases, with 13 bases remaining between them. The CDR3 here is CASSSSTHNTDTQYF. In DNA, the CDR3 is TGTGCCAGCAGCTCGTCCACACATAACACAGATACGCAGTATTTT.

The chain joins TRBV11-2 to TRBJ1-2, with D hard to call. With 5 bases removed from V and 4 bases from J, the gap between germline ends came to 11 bases. Germline assignment: CDR1 SGHAT and CDR2 FQNNGV. The CDR3 is made up of 13 amino acids. The CDR3 bases are TGTGCCAGCAGCCCTCCCCCCGGCTATGGCTACACCTTC. It yields the protein CASSPPPGYGYTF.

CDR3 nucleotide sequence: TGTGCCAGCACCACGACTGGAAACAATGAGCAGTTCTTC. Its protein product is CASTTTGNNEQFF. The gene calls are TRBV7-9 and TRBJ2-1, with unresolved D. CDR3 length equals 13 residues. Germline V gene sequence: CDR1 SEHNR, CDR2 FQNEAQ (reference sequence). The ends were cut back, 7 bases at V and 5 bases at J, with 12 bases in the middle.

The V and J genes are TRBV4-1 and TRBJ1-5; 7 bases fit TRBD1. Germline CDR1 and CDR2: MGHRA and YSYEKL. Trimming took 3 bases from V and 11 from J; bases not matched to a gene: 7. CDR3 length: 13 amino acids. For the CDR3, the DNA is TGCGCCAGCAGCCAGGACAGGAGGGGGGCCCAGCATTTT. It codes for CASSQDRRGAQHF.

The rearrangement uses TRBV19 and TRBJ1-2; no definite D call. Trimming left V 5 bases short and J 4 bases short, with 17 bases between. The CDR3 is 15 amino acids. CDR1 is LNHDA and CDR2 is SQIVND in the germline V gene (reference sequence). The CDR3 DNA is TGTGCCAGTAGTCCTGGATGGGAGTCGGCCTATGGCTACACCTTC. The encoded protein is CASSPGWESAYGYTF.

CDR3 nucleotides: TGTGCCAGCAGTGAATCGGCGGGGACGATCACCGGGGAGCTGTTTTTT. Amino acids: CASSESAGTITGELFF. The chain uses TRBV2 and TRBJ2-2, with a possible D match to TRBD2 (6 bases). The V gene's germline CDR1 is SNHLY and CDR2 FYNNEI. V lost 2 bases and J lost 4, with 14 bases in between. The CDR3 is made up of 16 amino acids.

V and J are TRBV7-4 and TRBJ1-1; tentative D call: TRBD1 (5 bases). The V end was cut by 5 bases, the J end by 4 bases, with 17 bases between. Germline V lookup: CDR1 SGHVT, CDR2 SQSDAQ. The CDR3 has 15 amino acids. This CDR3 is CASSPFGQGSTEAFF. The CDR3 region has the DNA TGTGCCAGCAGCCCATTTGGTCAGGGTAGCACTGAAGCTTTCTTT.

This clone was seen a handful of times. This sequence joins TRBV5-1 and TRBJ1-1; 10 nucleotides line up with TRBD1. This CDR3 has 14 amino acids. CDR1 and CDR2 from the germline V gene are SGHRS and YFSETQ. The V gene end was trimmed by 8 bases and the J gene end by 5 bases; junction bases not matched to a gene: 9. CDR3 amino acids: CASHGTGVGTEAFF. The CDR3 DNA sequence: TGCGCCAGTCACGGGACAGGGGTTGGGACTGAAGCTTTCTTT.

The V gene is TRBV5-5, the J gene TRBJ1-1, with TRBD1 matching over 7 bases. Germline V gene lookup returns CDR1 SGHKS and CDR2 YYEKEE (reference sequence). This CDR3 region has 15 residues. V was clipped by 2 bases and J by 4 bases; unmatched bases: 8. Here the CDR3 DNA reads TGTGCCAGCAGCTTACAACAGGGGTTGAGCACTGAAGCTTTCTTT. The encoded protein is CASSLQQGLSTEAFF. The variable domain in full, with the rest retrieved from reference TRBV5-5 and TRBJ1-1, is DAGVTQSPTHLIKTRGQQVTLRCSPISGHKSVSWYQQVLGQGPQFIFQYYEKEERGRGNFPDRFSARQFPNYSSELNVNALLLGDSALYLCASSLQQGLSTEAFFGQGTRLTVV.

This CDR3 is CASSQDYSSTDTQYF. The DNA of the CDR3 is TGTGCCAGCAGCCAGGACTATTCGAGCACAGATACGCAGTATTTT. The chain is built from TRBV7-7 and TRBJ2-3; a possible D gene is TRBD2 (6 bases). This CDR3 is built from 15 residues. Germline V gene sequence: CDR1 SSHAT, CDR2 FNYEAQ (reference sequence). V was shortened by 5 bases and J by 0 bases, with 12 bases between the two germline ends.

This clone was detected a few times. The V call is TRBV6-1, the J call TRBJ1-6; no reliable D call. V was trimmed by 4 bases and J by 5 bases, leaving 15 bases between them. This CDR3 region has 16 residues. In germline, CDR1 is MNHNS, CDR2 SASEGT. CDR3 nucleotides: TGTGCCAGCAGTGGGACCACGGGGTGGGATAATTCACCCCTCCACTTT. It specifies CASSGTTGWDNSPLHF.

This chain links TRBV27 with TRBJ1-5; unclear D gene. Germline V CDR1 and CDR2: MNHEY, SMNVEV (reference sequence). With 3 bases removed from V and 4 bases from J, the gap between germline ends came to 4 bases. The CDR3 runs to 12 residues. In nucleotides, the CDR3 is TGTGCCAGCAGTTTTAGAAATCAGCCCCAGCATTTT. Amino acids: CASSFRNQPQHF.

The V gene is TRBV19, the J gene TRBJ2-7; a weak D match, TRBD2 (6 bases). Germline V gene lookup returns CDR1 LNHDA and CDR2 SQIVND (reference sequence). CDR3 size: 14 residues. V was trimmed by 3 bases and J by 7 bases, leaving 16 bases between them. In DNA form, the CDR3 reads TGTGCCAGTAGTATTTCCGGGCTGGAGGGGGAGCAGTACTTC. As protein: CASSISGLEGEQYF.

This chain links TRBV6-2 or TRBV6-3 with TRBJ2-1, with D perhaps matching TRBD2 (5 bases). The V gene's germline CDR1 is MNHEY and CDR2 SVGEGT. The length of the CDR3 is 14 residues. V was trimmed by 2 bases and J by 2 bases, leaving 7 bases between them. In DNA form, the CDR3 reads TGTGCCAGCAGTTACGGGAGTACCTACAATGAGCAGTTCTTC. It encodes CASSYGSTYNEQFF.

V usage is TRBV5-4 and J usage is TRBJ2-1; the match to TRBD2 covers 8 bases. V dropped 5 bases and J dropped 9; count of bases not matched to a gene: 13. In germline, CDR1 is SGHNT, CDR2 YYREEE (reference sequence). This CDR3 is 15 amino acids long. The CDR3 nucleotides read TGTGCCAGCAGAGCCGGACTAGCTGGGGACGGTGAGCAGTTCTTC. Translating gives CASRAGLAGDGEQFF. Combining the CDR3 with reference TRBV5-4 and TRBJ2-1 gives the whole variable domain ETGVTQSPTHLIKTRGQQVTLRCSSQSGHNTVSWYQQALGQGPQFIFQYYREEENGRGNFPPRFSGLQFPNYSSELNVNALELDDSALYLCASRAGLAGDGEQFFGPGTRLTVL.

The chain is built from TRBV5-6 and TRBJ2-5, with 7 bases identical to TRBD2. The CDR3 length is 13 residues. V shed 4 bases, J shed 5 bases, and the junction held 5 bases outside the gene matches. The germline V gene has CDR1 SGHDT and CDR2 YYEEEE. CDR3 loop: CASSPTSRETQYF. The CDR3, as DNA: TGTGCCAGCAGCCCGACTAGCCGGGAGACCCAGTACTTC.

The chain joins TRBV18 to TRBJ2-5; D is ambiguous. V was clipped by 2 bases and J by 2 bases, with 9 bases between them. The CDR3 totals 14 residues. From germline, CDR1 is KGHSH and CDR2 LQKENI. The CDR3 spells CASSPSHSQETQYF. The CDR3 nucleotides are TGTGCCAGCTCACCATCGCACTCACAAGAGACCCAGTACTTC.

This sequence joins TRBV19 and TRBJ2-2, with a possible D match to TRBD1 (5 bases). The CDR3 loop spans 15 amino acids. V lost 4 bases and J lost 0, with 9 bases in between. CDR1 is LNHDA and CDR2 is SQIVND in the germline V gene (reference sequence). CDR3 sequence reads: CASSRGGANTGELFF. CDR3 coding DNA: TGTGCCAGTAGTAGGGGCGGCGCGAACACCGGGGAGCTGTTTTTT.

This sequence joins TRBV5-4 and TRBJ2-5; TRBD2 agrees at 7 bases. The V segment lost 1 base and the J segment 3 bases; nucleotides outside the gene matches: 6. The germline V gene encodes CDR1 SGHNT and CDR2 YYREEE (reference sequence). The CDR3 has 15 residues. CDR3 in amino acids: CASSLLGGGKETQYF. DNA of the CDR3: TGTGCCAGCAGCTTGCTCGGGGGAGGGAAAGAGACCCAGTACTTC.